This section outlines one TCR beta chain sequence together with its context. Per the original data handling: The assay estimated nucleated cells by amplifying reference gene primers. Sequenced by immunoSEQ multiplex PCR; TCRdb stores in-frame clones only, minus some. That table supplies the V and J calls and clone size; D and trimming were determined from the DNA. The data hold just under 300,000 clones, with around 87% observed a single time. Per germline, CDR1 SGHTA and CDR2 FQGNSA. Deletions cut 5 bases from V and 5 bases from J, with 18 bases between. The CDR3 spans 15 residues. The data originate from a study of blood T cell repertoires in COVID-19. At the level of the study: Some COVID-19 samples were acute and others convalescent; all came from the United States, Italy and Spain. Sources were T cells, B-cell-depleted T cells, or PBMCs; the material itself was cDNA or gDNA.

The chain couples TRBV7-2 to TRBJ2-5, with D possibly matching TRBD2 (6 bases). The TCR originated in a man in his 70s with acute or convalescent COVID-19. Sample: peripheral blood. The DNA for the CDR3 is TGTGCCAGCAGCCCGACTAGGGTATTAAGGGAGACCCAGTACTTC. As protein: CASSPTRVLRETQYF.